These 15 T cell receptor beta chains were all obtained from the same sample, sequenced in a study of OX40 agonist ivuxolimab in advanced cancers. TCRdb's table, derived via immunoSEQ multiplex PCR, lists solely in-frame clones and lacks some. The sample includes fewer than 80,000 clones, around 86% of them seen just once. The starting material was CD4+ or CD8+ T cells sorted from blood, obtained in a trial of the OX40 agonist ivuxolimab. The receptors were gathered from an adult with an advanced solid tumor such as melanoma, head and neck, liver or kidney cancer.

A single count supports this clone. The J gene is TRBJ1-2, the V gene TRBV7-9, with TRBD1 matching 8 bases. The CDR3 has 16 residues. Germline V lookup: CDR1 SEHNR, CDR2 FQNEAQ (reference sequence). V lost 5 bases and J lost 9; bases outside the gene matches: 17. The DNA of the CDR3 is TGTGCCAGCAGCCGGGATTTGAGTGGGACAGGATTGAGCTACACCTTC. Translating it yields CASSRDLSGTGLSYTF.

This clone has only a few counts. This sequence joins TRBV27 and TRBJ2-5; D tentatively reads TRBD1 or TRBD2 (6 bases each). V gave up 2 bases and J gave up 10 bases, with 20 bases separating them. The germline V gene has CDR1 MNHEY and CDR2 SMNVEV (reference sequence). The CDR3 has 15 residues. The CDR3 is CASSLMGGAQTDQYF. CDR3 DNA: TGTGCCAGCAGTTTAATGGGGGGCGCACAAACCGACCAGTACTTC.

This rearrangement joins TRBV15 to TRBJ1-2, with 9 bases lining up with TRBD1. This CDR3 has 16 residues. V shed 0 bases, J shed 4 bases, and the junction held 6 bases outside the gene matches. Germline loops: CDR1 LNHNV, CDR2 YYDKDF (reference sequence). This CDR3 reads CATSREGTGQFYGYTF. Here the CDR3 DNA reads TGTGCCACCAGCAGAGAGGGGACAGGGCAATTCTATGGCTACACCTTC.

The V and J genes are TRBV30 and TRBJ2-6; D not certain. The CDR3 extends over 15 amino acids. The V and J ends lost 2 bases and 0 bases respectively, with 8 bases between them. Germline CDR1 reads GTSNPN; CDR2 reads SVGIG (reference sequence). CDR3: CAWSRWGSGANVLTF. DNA for the CDR3: TGTGCCTGGAGTCGTTGGGGCTCTGGGGCCAACGTCCTGACTTTC.

This rearrangement joins TRBV5-1 to TRBJ1-5, with D unresolved. The CDR3 covers 15 residues. CDR1 and CDR2 from the germline V gene are SGHRS and YFSETQ. Trimming took off 0 bases at V and 7 bases at J, with 14 bases between the two ends. Written as DNA, the CDR3 is TGCGCCAGCAGCTTGGGGGATGGCCAAACGCAGCCCCAGCATTTT. This codes for CASSLGDGQTQPQHF.

The chain combines TRBV25-1 with TRBJ2-7; 11 bases agree with TRBD2. V lost 3 bases, J lost 3 bases, and 4 bases stayed unmatched. Germline CDR1 reads MGHDK; CDR2 reads SYGVNS. The CDR3 is 15 residues long. Here the CDR3 DNA reads TGTGCCAGCAGTGACCCGGGACTAGCGGACTACGAGCAGTACTTC. This translates into CASSDPGLADYEQYF.

CDR3 coding DNA: TGTGCCAGCAGCCTCGGGACAGGGAGATATGAGCAGTTCTTC. This sequence encodes CASSLGTGRYEQFF. The J gene is TRBJ2-1, the V gene TRBV11-3, with 9 bases identical to TRBD1. CDR3 size: 14 residues. CDR1 is SGHNT and CDR2 is YENEEA in the germline V gene. The J segment lost 8 bases and the V segment lost 5 bases, leaving 7 bases of the junction unmatched.

V gene TRBV6-5 combines with J gene TRBJ2-7; tentatively, D is TRBD1 or TRBD2 (6 bases each). Germline CDR1 and CDR2: MNHEY and SVGAGI. V shed 10 bases and J shed 3 bases, with 10 bases lying between them. This CDR3 comprises 11 residues. CDR3 region: CATGGYYEQYF. DNA for the CDR3: TGTGCCACCGGGGGCTACTACGAGCAGTACTTC.

This clone has a handful of counts. The rearrangement uses TRBV28 and TRBJ1-6, with D uncertain. Looked up from germline, CDR1 is MDHEN and CDR2 is SYDVKM. The CDR3 is 14 residues long. Trimming took off 8 bases at V and 8 bases at J, with 16 bases between the two ends. CDR3 sequence: CASVPTDPYSPLHF. Here the CDR3 DNA reads TGTGCCAGCGTACCTACAGACCCCTATTCACCCCTCCACTTT.

The V gene is TRBV10-3, the J gene TRBJ1-2; D not certain. With 3 bases removed from V and 7 bases from J, the gap between germline ends came to 15 bases. The CDR3 has 14 residues. Germline V gene lookup returns CDR1 ENHRY and CDR2 SYGVKD. The CDR3 reads CAISEPYSLFGYTF. The CDR3 nucleotides read TGTGCCATCAGTGAACCGTATAGTTTGTTTGGCTACACCTTC.

The rearrangement links TRBV5-1 to TRBJ2-3, with 10 bases identical to TRBD2. V shed 5 bases, J shed 2 bases, and the junction held 8 bases outside the gene matches. From germline, CDR1 is SGHRS and CDR2 YFSETQ. The CDR3 extends over 16 amino acids. The CDR3 here is CASRPQLAGNTDTQYF. CDR3 DNA sequence: TGCGCCAGCAGGCCTCAACTAGCGGGGAACACAGATACGCAGTATTTT.

This rearrangement joins TRBV7-3 to TRBJ2-3; weak D call: TRBD2 (6 bases). From germline, CDR1 is SGHTA and CDR2 FQGTGA. This CDR3 contains 15 residues. V was clipped by 5 bases and J by 0 bases, with 12 bases between them. The DNA for the CDR3 is TGTGCCAGCAGCAAATATGGGGGGAGCACAGATACGCAGTATTTT. Translating gives CASSKYGGSTDTQYF.

V usage is TRBV2 and J usage is TRBJ2-5; D is unresolved. V was shortened by 3 bases and J by 5 bases, with 13 bases between the two germline ends. There are 14 residues in the CDR3. Germline CDR1 SNHLY, CDR2 FYNNEI. This chain's CDR3 is CASSDALRGETQYF. The CDR3 coding sequence is TGTGCCAGCAGTGACGCTCTTCGCGGCGAGACCCAGTACTTC.

The CDR3 region has the DNA TGTGCCAGCAGCTCGACAGGGGGCTTCGAGACCCAGTACTTC. This encodes CASSSTGGFETQYF. This rearrangement joins TRBV5-4 to TRBJ2-5, with 10 bases aligning to TRBD1. Trimming removed 3 bases from V and 5 bases from J; junction bases left unmatched: 4. The CDR3 runs 14 residues. Per the germline V gene, CDR1 is SGHNT and CDR2 is YYREEE (reference sequence).

V and J are TRBV4-2 and TRBJ1-4, with D unresolved. CDR3 length: 13 amino acids. V gave up 10 bases and J gave up 6 bases, with 15 bases separating them. CDR1 is LGHNA and CDR2 is YNFKEQ in the germline V gene. CDR3 sequence (DNA): TGTGCCACCGCTTGGGTGGTGGATGAAAAACTGTTTTTT. Translated: CATAWVVDEKLFF.